Shown below are 29 T cell receptor beta chains from a single sample sequenced in a study of beta chain features in type 1 diabetes. General study points: Across all four CD4+ subsets, people with type 1 diabetes showed modestly shorter TCRB CDR3s.

No cognate antigen is known for these TCRs. As every portion of the isolated RNA was reverse transcribed, the sequencing read expressed TCRB transcripts. Only in-frame clones appear in the TCRdb table, and some are missing; sequencing was by immunoSEQ multiplex PCR. The table includes fewer than 350,000 clones, over 12% detected once. The sequenced material came from naive CD4+ T cells from blood. All receptors come from a man aged 18 to 29 with type 1 diabetes.

This clone was recorded only once. The junction differs from germline at one of its ends, possibly a read error. This CDR3 is also generated by other DNA sequences in the sample. This chain uses TRBV30 with TRBJ1-5; a possible D gene is TRBD1 (5 bases). The CDR3 consists of 13 residues. Germline-derived CDR1 and CDR2 are GTSNPN and SVGIG (reference sequence). The CDR3 DNA sequence: TGTGCCTGGACAGGGCAGGGCGGCCAGCCCCAGCATTTC. The encoded protein is CAWTGQGGQPQHF.

The chain joins TRBV29-1 to TRBJ1-3, with D perhaps matching TRBD1 (5 bases). CDR1 and CDR2 from the germline V gene are SQVTM and ANQGSEA. CDR3 length: 12 amino acids. Trimming left V 7 bases short and J 1 base short, with 8 bases between. The CDR3 is CSAQESGNTIYF. In DNA form, the CDR3 reads TGCAGCGCACAGGAGTCTGGAAACACCATATATTTT.

The chain is built from TRBV7-6 and TRBJ1-2; D might be TRBD1 (5 bases). Germline V gene data show CDR1 as SGHVS and CDR2 as FNYEAQ. Trimming cost V 1 base and J 10 bases, with 10 bases left between them. CDR3 length: 12 amino acids. Here the CDR3 reads CASSLGSGNYTF. For the CDR3, the DNA is TGTGCCAGCAGCTTAGGTTCAGGGAACTACACCTTC.

This chain joins TRBV5-1 and TRBJ2-3, with a tentative D call TRBD1 (6 bases). The germline V gene has CDR1 SGHRS and CDR2 YFSETQ. The CDR3 totals 17 residues. Trimming removed 3 bases at V and 4 bases at J, with 21 bases between. CDR3 nucleotide sequence: TGCGCCAGCAGCTCCAGTGGGTACACAGGGTTGGCAGATACGCAGTATTTT. Its translation: CASSSSGYTGLADTQYF. Full variable domain (missing parts from reference TRBV5-1 and TRBJ2-3): KAGVTQTPRYLIKTRGQQVTLSCSPISGHRSVSWYQQTPGQGLQFLFEYFSETQRNKGNFPGRFSGRQFSNSRSEMNVSTLELGDSALYLCASSSSGYTGLADTQYFGPGTRLTVL.

In this sample, this clone turned up a few times. This CDR3 is CASSIGAQRFTDTQYF. The CDR3 nucleotides read TGTGCCAGTAGTATTGGCGCCCAGCGGTTCACAGATACGCAGTATTTT. The chain combines TRBV19 with TRBJ2-3, with D possibly being TRBD2 (5 bases). Deletions cut 3 bases from V and 2 bases from J, with 15 bases between. Germline loops: CDR1 LNHDA, CDR2 SQIVND (reference sequence). There are 16 residues in the CDR3.

This clone was counted between two and nine times. The CDR3 sequence: CASSFRSPLAGSGELFF. The CDR3 DNA is TGCGCCAGCAGTTTCAGATCTCCACTAGCGGGAAGCGGGGAGCTGTTTTTT. This chain uses TRBV5-1 with TRBJ2-2; 10 bases align to TRBD2. The V gene end was trimmed by 5 bases and the J gene end by 7 bases; junction bases not matched to a gene: 14. Germline values: CDR1 SGHRS, CDR2 YFSETQ. This CDR3 has 17 amino acids.

The CDR3 region is CASSPLPGPEGPLHF. The DNA for the CDR3 is TGTGCCAGCAGTCCTTTGCCAGGGCCTGAAGGGCCCCTCCACTTT. The J gene is TRBJ1-6, the V gene TRBV28; maybe TRBD1 (5 bases). V shed 5 bases and J shed 13 bases, with 21 bases lying between them. The CDR3 has 15 residues. Germline CDR1 is MDHEN and CDR2 is SYDVKM.

This clone was seen a few times. The chain uses TRBV19 and TRBJ2-1, with TRBD1 identical over 8 bases. Germline CDR1 reads LNHDA; CDR2 reads SQIVND (reference sequence). This CDR3 is 18 amino acids long. V dropped 9 bases and J dropped 0; count of bases not matched to a gene: 16. In DNA, the CDR3 is TGTGCCAGCCTTCGATCCTTGGGACAGGCGAGCTCCTACAATGAGCAGTTCTTC. It yields the protein CASLRSLGQASSYNEQFF.

The V call is TRBV7-2, the J call TRBJ2-1; 8 bases align to TRBD1. Germline V lookup: CDR1 SGHTA, CDR2 FQGNSA. V was clipped by 2 bases and J by 9 bases; unmatched bases: 6. CDR3 size: 14 residues. CDR3 amino acids: CASSLYATGVEQFF. CDR3 sequence (DNA): TGTGCCAGCAGCTTATATGCGACAGGGGTTGAGCAGTTCTTC.

The V call is TRBV5-1, the J call TRBJ2-1, with D hard to call. Germline CDR1 and CDR2: SGHRS and YFSETQ. The CDR3 runs 14 residues. Trimming stripped 0 bases from V and 9 bases from J, with 13 bases between. The CDR3 DNA is TGCGCCAGCAGCTTGGTATGGCGGTCGGGTGAGCAGTTCTTC. Residues: CASSLVWRSGEQFF.

This chain joins TRBV28 and TRBJ2-3; TRBD2 aligns across 10 bases. The germline V gene has CDR1 MDHEN and CDR2 SYDVKM. The V gene end was trimmed by 5 bases and the J gene end by 6 bases; junction bases not matched to a gene: 11. This CDR3 region has 16 residues. The DNA for the CDR3 is TGTGCCAGCAGTCCGGCCACTAGCGGGACGTCTGATACGCAGTATTTT. Translation: CASSPATSGTSDTQYF.

This clone was seen just once. The CDR3 bases are TGCGCCAGCAGTAGGGGGACTAGCGGGGCGATGGATACGCAGTATTTT. Its translation is CASSRGTSGAMDTQYF. The chain couples TRBV5-1 to TRBJ2-3; 13 bases agree with TRBD2. Unmatched junction bases numbered 9, after V lost 5 bases and J lost 6 bases. This CDR3 spans 16 amino acids. Germline loops: CDR1 SGHRS, CDR2 YFSETQ. Filled out from reference TRBV5-1 and TRBJ2-3, the complete variable domain reads KAGVTQTPRYLIKTRGQQVTLSCSPISGHRSVSWYQQTPGQGLQFLFEYFSETQRNKGNFPGRFSGRQFSNSRSEMNVSTLELGDSALYLCASSRGTSGAMDTQYFGPGTRLTVL.

This chain connects TRBV28 to TRBJ2-7; 7 bases line up with TRBD1. Germline V gene sequence: CDR1 MDHEN, CDR2 SYDVKM. The ends lost 5 bases at V and 5 bases at J; junction bases unmatched: 3. The CDR3 spans 12 residues. CDR3 residues: CASSPDRDEQYF. Written as DNA, the CDR3 is TGTGCCAGCAGTCCTGACAGGGACGAGCAGTACTTC.

V is TRBV6-4 and J is TRBJ2-1, with 7 nucleotides matching TRBD1. Germline CDR1 and CDR2: MRHNA and SNTAGT. The CDR3 has 15 residues. V shed 5 bases and J 2 bases; nucleotides not matched to a gene: 6. The CDR3 DNA follows: TGTGCCAGCAGTAAGGGACAGCAAACCTACAATGAGCAGTTCTTC. Translated: CASSKGQQTYNEQFF.

This clone was observed a few times. The CDR3 DNA sequence: TGCGCCAGCAGCGGGACAGGGGCCGGTGGCTACACCTTC. The encoded protein is CASSGTGAGGYTF. This chain uses TRBV5-1 with TRBJ1-2; 10 positions match TRBD1. The CDR3 sequence is 13 residues long. Germline trimming cut 4 bases from V and 7 bases from J; bases unmatched to any gene: 4. The germline CDR1 and CDR2 sequences are SGHRS and YFSETQ. The complete variable domain, with remaining parts taken from reference TRBV5-1 and TRBJ1-2, reads KAGVTQTPRYLIKTRGQQVTLSCSPISGHRSVSWYQQTPGQGLQFLFEYFSETQRNKGNFPGRFSGRQFSNSRSEMNVSTLELGDSALYLCASSGTGAGGYTFGSGTRLTVV.

This clone was seen a handful of times. The CDR3 here is CASSWGLFTGELFF. DNA for the CDR3: TGTGCCAGCAGCTGGGGACTATTCACCGGGGAGCTGTTTTTT. The chain couples TRBV5-6 to TRBJ2-2, with TRBD2 matching 7 bases. The trim removed 3 bases at V and 4 bases at J, leaving 3 bases unmatched. This CDR3 comprises 14 residues. Germline CDR1 reads SGHDT; CDR2 reads YYEEEE.

This clone was observed a handful of times. This sequence joins TRBV29-1 and TRBJ2-7; 9 bases line up with TRBD2. V was clipped by 6 bases and J by 2 bases; unmatched bases: 5. The CDR3 has 13 residues. Per the germline V gene, CDR1 is SQVTM and CDR2 is ANQGSEA. CDR3 amino acids: CSVSGGHPYEQYF. In nucleotides, the CDR3 is TGCAGCGTAAGCGGGGGGCATCCCTACGAGCAGTACTTC.

The chain recombines TRBV11-2 with TRBJ2-1, with 12 bases lining up with TRBD2. The V gene's germline CDR1 is SGHAT and CDR2 FQNNGV. V lost 4 bases to trimming and J lost 0 bases; unmatched junction nucleotides: 7. This CDR3 has 18 residues. In nucleotides, the CDR3 is TGTGCCAGCAGCTCTAGCGGGAGGGCCCTCAACTCCTACAATGAGCAGTTCTTC. The encoded protein is CASSSSGRALNSYNEQFF.

V is TRBV5-1 and J is TRBJ1-1; D is uncertain. This CDR3 has 14 residues. The germline CDR1 and CDR2 sequences are SGHRS and YFSETQ. V lost 5 bases and J lost 0, with 11 bases in between. CDR3 nucleotides: TGCGCCAGCAGGAAGTCTGGCATGAACACTGAAGCTTTCTTT. Encoded protein: CASRKSGMNTEAFF. Full variable domain (missing parts from reference TRBV5-1 and TRBJ1-1): KAGVTQTPRYLIKTRGQQVTLSCSPISGHRSVSWYQQTPGQGLQFLFEYFSETQRNKGNFPGRFSGRQFSNSRSEMNVSTLELGDSALYLCASRKSGMNTEAFFGQGTRLTVV.

This clone was counted only a few times. The chain joins TRBV28 to TRBJ2-3; D remains ambiguous. Per the germline V gene, CDR1 is MDHEN and CDR2 is SYDVKM. The CDR3 length is 14 residues. Trimming took off 8 bases at V and 0 bases at J, with 12 bases between the two ends. For the CDR3, the DNA is TGTGCCAGCGGCCGACTGGCTAGCACAGATACGCAGTATTTT. Protein product: CASGRLASTDTQYF.

The chain joins TRBV6-6 to TRBJ2-1; D is possibly TRBD2 (5 bases). V lost 6 bases, J lost 4 bases, and 10 bases lay in between. CDR3 size: 13 residues. Per germline, CDR1 MNHNY and CDR2 SVGAGI (reference sequence). The CDR3 DNA reads as TGTGCCAGCAGAGGTGGGAGTTACAATGAGCAGTTCTTC. Protein product: CASRGGSYNEQFF.

In this sample, this clone turned up a few times. The rearrangement links TRBV7-2 to TRBJ2-3, with D maybe TRBD1 (7 bases). The CDR3 sequence is 17 residues long. In germline, CDR1 is SGHTA, CDR2 FQGNSA. Trimming stripped 0 bases from V and 4 bases from J, with 17 bases between. The CDR3 spells CASSLAFSARGADTQYF. The CDR3 DNA follows: TGTGCCAGCAGCTTAGCCTTCTCGGCCAGGGGGGCAGATACGCAGTATTTT.

J is TRBJ2-3 and V is TRBV18; 10 nucleotides align to TRBD1. There are 13 residues in the CDR3. The J segment lost 7 bases and the V segment lost 3 bases, leaving 1 base of the junction unmatched. CDR1 and CDR2 from the germline V gene are KGHSH and LQKENI. DNA of the CDR3: TGTGCCAGCTCACCGGACAGGGGGAATACGCAGTATTTT. Translation: CASSPDRGNTQYF.

The chain has TRBV6-4 and TRBJ2-2; no reliable D call. V gave up 8 bases and J gave up 6 bases, with 10 bases separating them. Germline-derived CDR1 and CDR2 are MRHNA and SNTAGT. This CDR3 region has 12 residues. This CDR3 reads CASLPPPGELFF. In nucleotides, the CDR3 is TGTGCCAGCCTCCCCCCTCCCGGGGAGCTGTTTTTT.

This clone showed up just a few times. This chain joins TRBV5-1 and TRBJ1-5; D might be TRBD1 (6 bases). Germline V CDR1 and CDR2: SGHRS, YFSETQ. The CDR3 has 15 residues. Trimming pared 8 bases from V and 0 bases from J, leaving 15 bases between. CDR3 sequence: CASPARTVSNQPQHF. In nucleotides, the CDR3 is TGCGCCAGTCCAGCGAGGACAGTTAGCAATCAGCCCCAGCATTTT.

This clone has more than one count but fewer than ten. The V call is TRBV30, the J call TRBJ2-3; TRBD1 matches 9 bases. Per germline, CDR1 GTSNPN and CDR2 SVGIG (reference sequence). V lost 0 bases, J lost 6 bases, and 10 bases stayed unmatched. The CDR3 contains 16 residues. CDR3 sequence: CAWSVIGTGPRDTQYF. The CDR3, as DNA: TGTGCCTGGAGTGTAATCGGGACAGGGCCCAGGGATACGCAGTATTTT.

The table lists this clone with a few counts. This chain uses TRBV30 with TRBJ2-3, with 11 positions matching TRBD2. With V trimmed by 2 bases and J by 2 bases, 6 bases remained unmatched. Germline CDR1 is GTSNPN and CDR2 is SVGIG (reference sequence). The CDR3 consists of 16 residues. In nucleotides, the CDR3 is TGTGCCTGGAGTCTACTAGCGGGGGCCGCCACAGATACGCAGTATTTT. This sequence encodes CAWSLLAGAATDTQYF.

This clone appeared a few times. The V call is TRBV29-1, the J call TRBJ1-5, with TRBD1 matching over 11 bases. V shed 5 bases, J shed 7 bases, and the junction held 7 bases outside the gene matches. The CDR3 length is 14 residues. CDR1 and CDR2 from the germline V gene are SQVTM and ANQGSEA. The CDR3 loop reads CSVWTGGREQPQHF. DNA of the CDR3: TGCAGCGTTTGGACAGGGGGCCGGGAGCAGCCCCAGCATTTT.

V gene TRBV7-9 combines with J gene TRBJ1-5; D not resolved. Trimming cost V 4 bases and J 6 bases, with 7 bases left between them. Germline loops: CDR1 SEHNR, CDR2 FQNEAQ (reference sequence). The CDR3 is made up of 12 amino acids. Here the CDR3 DNA reads TGTGCCAGCAGCTCCCTTCGTCAGCCCCAGCATTTT. This encodes CASSSLRQPQHF.